Following are 17 T cell receptor beta chains from one sample sequenced in a study of CD8+ T cells in alopecia areata. Specified treatment: oral pan-JAK inhibitor, 5-10 mg twice daily. Extraction and reverse transcription of RNA yielded cDNA as the sequencing template. TCRdb's copy holds only in-frame clones and misses some; the assay was immunoSEQ multiplex PCR. In the table there are some 200,000 clones, roughly three fifths of which are singletons. The sample in question was CD8+ T cells sorted from blood, obtained at week 24, from a patient treated with tofacitinib. The receptors here all came from a human donor with alopecia areata.

The J gene is TRBJ1-1, the V gene TRBV30; a possible D gene is TRBD1 (5 bases). The germline V gene encodes CDR1 GTSNPN and CDR2 SVGIG (reference sequence). CDR3 length: 15 residues. Trimming shortened V by 4 bases and J by 3 bases, and 18 bases separated the two germline ends. Written as DNA, the CDR3 is TGTGCCTGGACCCCTTGGGGGGGAGCGGACACTGAAGCTTTCTTT. Its translation: CAWTPWGGADTEAFF.

In DNA, the CDR3 is TGTGCCAGCGGCCGGGGAGACTATGGCTACACCTTC. Translating it yields CASGRGDYGYTF. The chain combines TRBV27 with TRBJ1-2; D unresolved. Germline assignment: CDR1 MNHEY and CDR2 SMNVEV (reference sequence). V shed 8 bases and J shed 3 bases, with 10 bases lying between them. The CDR3 loop spans 12 amino acids.

CDR3 region: CASSSLAGDYNEQFF. CDR3 nucleotide sequence: TGTGCCAGCAGCTCTCTAGCGGGAGATTACAATGAGCAGTTCTTC. The chain couples TRBV5-6 to TRBJ2-1, with 10 bases lining up with TRBD2. This CDR3 contains 15 residues. Trimming at V came to 3 bases and at J to 4 bases, leaving 4 bases not matched to a gene. The germline V gene has CDR1 SGHDT and CDR2 YYEEEE. Full variable domain (rest looked up from reference TRBV5-6 and TRBJ2-1): DAGVTQSPTHLIKTRGQQVTLRCSPKSGHDTVSWYQQALGQGPQFIFQYYEEEERQRGNFPDRFSGHQFPNYSSELNVNALLLGDSALYLCASSSLAGDYNEQFFGPGTRLTVL.

The V gene is TRBV5-1, the J gene TRBJ1-1; D may be TRBD1 (5 bases). Trimming shortened V by 4 bases and J by 5 bases, and 15 bases separated the two germline ends. CDR1 SGHRS and CDR2 YFSETQ come from the germline V gene. This CDR3 comprises 14 residues. CDR3 bases: TGCGCCAGCAGCGTGACCTCCCAGGGAACTGAAGCTTTCTTT. This codes for CASSVTSQGTEAFF.

V usage is TRBV25-1 and J usage is TRBJ2-6, with D possibly TRBD2 on 5 matching bases. V was clipped by 8 bases and J by 0 bases, with 17 bases between them. Germline V gene data show CDR1 as MGHDK and CDR2 as SYGVNS. The CDR3 runs 17 residues. The CDR3 DNA is TGTGCCAGCCTAGACTCCGGCGGGTCCTCTGGGGCCAACGTCCTGACTTTC. Translated, it gives CASLDSGGSSGANVLTF.

This clone was seen only once. This rearrangement joins TRBV6-5 to TRBJ1-2, with D hard to call. The germline V gene encodes CDR1 MNHEY and CDR2 SVGAGI. The CDR3 has 14 residues. V lost 0 bases and J lost 3, with 8 bases in between. CDR3 DNA sequence: TGTGCCAGCAGTTACTCTGGACCCTACTATGGCTACACCTTC. Amino acids: CASSYSGPYYGYTF.

The gene calls are TRBV11-2 and TRBJ2-5; TRBD1 aligns across 7 bases. CDR3 length equals 15 residues. The germline V gene has CDR1 SGHAT and CDR2 FQNNGV. Trimming cost V 3 bases and J 2 bases; bases outside gene matches: 6. The CDR3 loop is CASSFQGVGQETQYF. The CDR3 region has the DNA TGTGCCAGCAGCTTTCAGGGGGTAGGGCAAGAGACCCAGTACTTC.

The count of this clone is one. The genes are TRBV9 and TRBJ1-2; no clear D. CDR3 length: 15 amino acids. Per the germline V gene, CDR1 is SGDLS and CDR2 is YYNGEE. Trimming took off 0 bases at V and 2 bases at J, with 11 bases between the two ends. The CDR3 loop is CASSVASTANYGYTF. CDR3 coding DNA: TGTGCCAGCAGCGTAGCTTCGACGGCAAACTATGGCTACACCTTC. Variable domain in full (rest from reference TRBV9 and TRBJ1-2): DSGVTQTPKHLITATGQRVTLRCSPRSGDLSVYWYQQSLDQGLQFLIQYYNGEERAKGNILERFSAQQFPDLHSELNLSSLELGDSALYFCASSVASTANYGYTFGSGTRLTVV.

This clone was counted a few times. The V call is TRBV7-8, the J call TRBJ2-1, with D possibly being TRBD1 or TRBD2 (5 bases each). The CDR3 loop spans 13 amino acids. In germline, CDR1 is SGHVS, CDR2 FQNEAQ. The V end lost 5 bases, the J end lost 5 bases, and 10 bases lay between the germline ends. The CDR3 reads CASSTGTNNEQFF. The DNA of the CDR3 is TGTGCCAGCAGCACCGGGACGAACAATGAGCAGTTCTTC. Combining the CDR3 with reference TRBV7-8 and TRBJ2-1 gives the whole variable domain GAGVSQSPRYKVAKRGQDVALRCDPISGHVSLFWYQQALGQGPEFLTYFQNEAQLDKSGLPSDRFFAERPEGSVSTLKIQRTQQEDSAVYLCASSTGTNNEQFFGPGTRLTVL.

This chain uses TRBV10-3 with TRBJ1-2, with 7 bases that match TRBD1. The CDR3 loop spans 16 amino acids. Germline assignment: CDR1 ENHRY and CDR2 SYGVKD. The junction had 6 bases not matched to a gene; V was cut back by 2 bases and J by 0 bases. The CDR3 spells CAISELGQDANYGYTF. The CDR3, as DNA: TGTGCCATCAGTGAGCTCGGACAGGACGCTAACTATGGCTACACCTTC.

The chain carries TRBV30 and TRBJ1-5; the D gene is possibly TRBD1 (5 bases). Trimming cost V 5 bases and J 1 base, with 9 bases left between them. Germline V gene lookup returns CDR1 GTSNPN and CDR2 SVGIG (reference sequence). The CDR3 spans 13 residues. CDR3 nucleotide sequence: TGTGCCTGGGACCCAGGGAGCAATCAGCCCCAGCATTTT. Amino acids: CAWDPGSNQPQHF.

The chain joins TRBV6-5 to TRBJ2-3; D could derive from TRBD1 or TRBD2 (5 bases each). With 7 bases removed from V and 3 bases from J, the gap between germline ends came to 17 bases. The CDR3 runs to 15 residues. Germline CDR1 reads MNHEY; CDR2 reads SVGAGI. The CDR3 DNA reads as TGTGCCAGCAAGCCGCAGAGGGGTTTGACAGATACGCAGTATTTT. This translates into CASKPQRGLTDTQYF.

The rearrangement links TRBV13 to TRBJ1-5; 7 bases align to TRBD1. The length of the CDR3 is 14 residues. V shed 5 bases, J shed 3 bases, and the junction held 4 bases outside the gene matches. The V gene's germline CDR1 is PRHDT and CDR2 FYEKMQ (reference sequence). The CDR3 region is CASSQGGNNQPQHF. The DNA of the CDR3 is TGTGCCAGCAGCCAGGGGGGAAACAATCAGCCCCAGCATTTT.

In this sample, this clone turned up a few times. J is TRBJ2-1 and V is TRBV29-1; possibly TRBD1 for D (5 bases). This CDR3 is 13 amino acids long. Germline V gene sequence: CDR1 SQVTM, CDR2 ANQGSEA. V lost 3 bases, J lost 6 bases, and 12 bases lay in between. CDR3 amino acids: CSVDLGGANEQFF. CDR3 in DNA: TGCAGCGTTGATCTAGGTGGGGCCAATGAGCAGTTCTTC.

The V call is TRBV15, the J call TRBJ1-2; a possible D gene is TRBD1 (6 bases). V was pared by 4 bases and J by 8 bases, with 8 bases between. Germline CDR1 is LNHNV and CDR2 is YYDKDF (reference sequence). The CDR3 is 11 residues long. DNA of the CDR3: TGTGCCACCAGCACCGGGGGCGGCTACACCTTC. This sequence encodes CATSTGGGYTF.

The chain joins TRBV27 to TRBJ2-5, with TRBD2 as a possible D gene (6 bases). The end of the DNA aligns better with TRBJ2-7, so the J call may be wrong. This CDR3 is 12 amino acids long. Germline CDR1 and CDR2: MNHEY and SMNVEV (reference sequence). The CDR3 loop reads CASSLGGVEQYF. The CDR3 DNA follows: TGTGCCAGCAGTTTAGGCGGGGTCGAGCAGTACTTC.

As regards this clone: The junction departs from germline at one end; a sequencing error may be responsible. The J gene is TRBJ2-2, the V gene TRBV11-2; D remains ambiguous. CDR3 length equals 15 residues. Looked up from germline, CDR1 is SGHAT and CDR2 is FQNNGV. This CDR3 is CASSLYTMNAGELFF. CDR3 DNA: TGTGCCAGCAGCCTATACACGATGAACGCCGGGGAGCTGTTTTTT. Combining the CDR3 with reference TRBV11-2 and TRBJ2-2 gives the whole variable domain EAGVAQSPRYKIIEKRQSVAFWCNPISGHATLYWYQQILGQGPKLLIQFQNNGVVDDSQLPKDRFSAERLKGVDSTLKIQPAKLEDSAVYLCASSLYTMNAGELFFGEGSRLTVL.